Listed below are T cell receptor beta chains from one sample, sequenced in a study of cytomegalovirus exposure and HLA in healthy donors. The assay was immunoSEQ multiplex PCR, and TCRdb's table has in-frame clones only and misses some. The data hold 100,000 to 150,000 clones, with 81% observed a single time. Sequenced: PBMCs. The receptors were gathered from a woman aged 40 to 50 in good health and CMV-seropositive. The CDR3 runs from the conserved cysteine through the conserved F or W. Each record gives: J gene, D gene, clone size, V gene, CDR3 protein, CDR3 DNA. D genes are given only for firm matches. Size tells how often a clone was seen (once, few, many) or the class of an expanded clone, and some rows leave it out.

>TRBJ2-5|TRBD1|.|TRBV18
CASSNRGATETQYF
TGTGCCAGCTCAAACAGGGGGGCCACGGAGACCCAGTACTTC
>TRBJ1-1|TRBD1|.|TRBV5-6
CASSFPDRDANTEAFF
TGTGCCAGCAGCTTCCCGGACAGGGACGCGAACACTGAAGCTTTCTTT
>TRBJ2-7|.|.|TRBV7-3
CASSSLRDSSSYEQYF
TGTGCCAGCAGCTCATTGCGCGACAGCAGTTCCTACGAGCAGTACTTC
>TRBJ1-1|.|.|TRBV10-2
CASSEPGMNTEAFF
TGCGCCAGCAGTGAGCCAGGAATGAACACTGAAGCTTTCTTT
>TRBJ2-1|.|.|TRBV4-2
CASSQPGTPDNEQFF
TGTGCCAGCAGCCAGCCCGGGACACCAGACAATGAGCAGTTCTTC
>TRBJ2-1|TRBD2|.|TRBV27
CASGLQRGAGYNEQFF
TGTGCCAGCGGACTACAGCGGGGGGCTGGCTACAATGAGCAGTTCTTC
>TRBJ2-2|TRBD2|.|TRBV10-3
CAISGLALDGELFF
TGTGCCATCAGTGGACTAGCGCTGGACGGAGAGCTGTTTTTT
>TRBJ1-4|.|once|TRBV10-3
CAISVSSKNEKLFF
TGTGCCATCAGTGTCTCAAGCAAGAATGAAAAACTGTTTTTT
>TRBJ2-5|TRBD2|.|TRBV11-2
CASSFGLAAQETQYF
TGTGCCAGCAGCTTCGGCCTAGCGGCACAAGAGACCCAGTACTTC
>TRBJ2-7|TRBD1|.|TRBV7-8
CASSLSTGTGYYEQYF
TGTGCCAGCAGCTTATCCACCGGGACAGGGTACTACGAGCAGTACTTC
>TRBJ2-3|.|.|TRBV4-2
CASSRVERELDTQYF
TGTGCCAGCAGCCGAGTAGAACGGGAGTTAGATACGCAGTATTTT
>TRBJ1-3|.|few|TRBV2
CASSEGLDSGNTIYF
TGTGCCAGCAGTGAAGGGTTAGACTCTGGAAACACCATATATTTT
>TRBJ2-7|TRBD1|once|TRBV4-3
CASSQDARDRPQYF
TGCGCCAGCAGCCAAGATGCACGGGACAGGCCCCAGTACTTC
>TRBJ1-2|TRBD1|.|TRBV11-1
CASSFPKGQGADGYTF
TGTGCCAGCAGCTTCCCCAAGGGACAGGGGGCTGATGGCTACACCTTC
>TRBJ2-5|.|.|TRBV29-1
CSVGGSPQETQYF
TGCAGCGTTGGCGGCAGTCCACAAGAGACCCAGTACTTC
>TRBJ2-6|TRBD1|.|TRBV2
CARDRGSSGANVLTF
TGTGCCAGGGACAGGGGGTCCTCTGGGGCCAACGTCCTGACTTTC
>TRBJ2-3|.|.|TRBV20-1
CSASNTDTQYF
TGCAGTGCATCTAACACAGATACGCAGTATTTT
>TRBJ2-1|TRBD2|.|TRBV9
CASSVAHGMTSGGGYEQFF
TGTGCCAGCAGCGTAGCCCATGGAATGACTAGCGGGGGAGGGTATGAGCAGTTCTTC
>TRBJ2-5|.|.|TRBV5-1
CASSLQGMQTQYF
TGCGCCAGCAGCTTGCAGGGTATGCAGACCCAGTACTTC
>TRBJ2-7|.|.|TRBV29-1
CSVKGESYEQYF
TGCAGCGTTAAGGGGGAGTCCTACGAGCAGTACTTC
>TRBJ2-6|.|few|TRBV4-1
CASSQVEGMPGANVLTF
TGCGCCAGCAGCCAAGTGGAGGGGATGCCTGGGGCCAACGTCCTGACTTTC
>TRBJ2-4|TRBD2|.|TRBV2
CASRVFGLADSIAKNIQYF
TGTGCCAGCAGGGTCTTCGGACTAGCGGACTCGATAGCCAAAAACATTCAGTACTTC
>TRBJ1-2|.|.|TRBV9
CASSVAPYGYTF
TGTGCCAGCAGCGTAGCTCCGTATGGCTACACCTTC
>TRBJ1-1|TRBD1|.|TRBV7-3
CASSRPPGQPNTEAFF
TGTGCCAGCAGTCGCCCTCCGGGACAGCCGAACACTGAAGCTTTCTTT
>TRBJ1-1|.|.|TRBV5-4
CASSLDGMRTEAFF
TGTGCCAGCAGCTTGGACGGGATGCGCACTGAAGCTTTCTTT
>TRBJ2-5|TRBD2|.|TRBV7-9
CASSLGTSGGRYQETQYF
TGTGCCAGCAGCCTCGGGACTAGCGGGGGACGGTACCAAGAGACCCAGTACTTC
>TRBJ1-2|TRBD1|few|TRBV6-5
CAARDRGLYGYTF
TGTGCCGCTCGGGACAGGGGGCTCTATGGCTACACCTTC
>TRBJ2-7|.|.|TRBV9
CASSAGGTATSYEQYF
TGTGCCAGCAGCGCGGGCGGGACAGCAACCTCCTACGAGCAGTACTTC
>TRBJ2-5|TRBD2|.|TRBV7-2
CASSSFSGGIETQYF
TGTGCCAGCAGCTCCTTTTCGGGGGGAATAGAGACCCAGTACTTC
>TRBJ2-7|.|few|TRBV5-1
CASSPARVYEQYF
TGCGCCAGCAGCCCCGCGCGGGTTTACGAGCAGTACTTC
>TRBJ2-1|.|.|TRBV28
CASSFFYEQFF
TGTGCCAGCAGTTTTTTCTATGAGCAGTTCTTC
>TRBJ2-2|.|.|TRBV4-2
CASSPAGGELFF
TGTGCCAGCAGCCCCGCCGGGGGGGAGCTGTTTTTT
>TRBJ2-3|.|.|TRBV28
CASSLLDGVTDTQYF
TGTGCCAGCAGTTTATTGGACGGGGTCACAGATACGCAGTATTTT
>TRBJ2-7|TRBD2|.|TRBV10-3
CAISEGLAGPYEQYF
TGTGCCATCAGTGAGGGACTAGCGGGCCCCTACGAGCAGTACTTC
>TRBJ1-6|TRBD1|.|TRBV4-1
CASSPPQGEYSPLHF
TGCGCCAGCAGCCCTCCACAGGGGGAGTATTCACCCCTCCACTTT
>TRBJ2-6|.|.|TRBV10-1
CASSLYRQAHSGANVLTF
TGCGCCAGCAGCCTATATAGACAGGCTCACTCTGGGGCCAACGTCCTGACTTTC
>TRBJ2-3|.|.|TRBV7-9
CASSLGGRDTQYF
TGTGCCAGCAGCTTAGGGGGCCGAGATACGCAGTATTTT
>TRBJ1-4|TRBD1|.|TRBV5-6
CASSLLGQLSTNEKLFF
TGTGCCAGCAGCTTACTGGGACAGCTTTCAACTAATGAAAAACTGTTTTTT
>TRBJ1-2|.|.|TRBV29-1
CSVPLGGFYTF
TGCAGCGTTCCCTTAGGGGGTTTCTACACCTTC
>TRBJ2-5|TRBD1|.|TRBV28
CASITSQGAAETQYF
TGTGCCAGCATCACCTCACAGGGGGCGGCAGAGACCCAGTACTTC
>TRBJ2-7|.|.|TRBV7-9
CASTQLEGLHEQYF
TGTGCCAGCACCCAGTTGGAGGGTTTGCACGAGCAGTACTTC
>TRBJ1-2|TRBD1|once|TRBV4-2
CASSQSWDRGLVGYTF
TGTGCCAGCAGCCAAAGTTGGGACAGGGGGCTTGTTGGCTACACCTTC
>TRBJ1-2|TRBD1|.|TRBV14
CASSPNFPGQGGKDYGYTF
TGTGCCAGCAGCCCTAATTTTCCGGGACAGGGCGGGAAGGACTATGGCTACACCTTC
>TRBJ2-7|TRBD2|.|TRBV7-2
CASSFPPSGSLEQYF
TGTGCCAGCAGCTTCCCCCCTAGCGGGTCCCTCGAGCAGTACTTC
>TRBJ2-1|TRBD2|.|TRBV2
CASGPTSGRRDEQFF
TGTGCCAGCGGTCCGACTAGCGGGAGGCGGGATGAGCAGTTCTTC